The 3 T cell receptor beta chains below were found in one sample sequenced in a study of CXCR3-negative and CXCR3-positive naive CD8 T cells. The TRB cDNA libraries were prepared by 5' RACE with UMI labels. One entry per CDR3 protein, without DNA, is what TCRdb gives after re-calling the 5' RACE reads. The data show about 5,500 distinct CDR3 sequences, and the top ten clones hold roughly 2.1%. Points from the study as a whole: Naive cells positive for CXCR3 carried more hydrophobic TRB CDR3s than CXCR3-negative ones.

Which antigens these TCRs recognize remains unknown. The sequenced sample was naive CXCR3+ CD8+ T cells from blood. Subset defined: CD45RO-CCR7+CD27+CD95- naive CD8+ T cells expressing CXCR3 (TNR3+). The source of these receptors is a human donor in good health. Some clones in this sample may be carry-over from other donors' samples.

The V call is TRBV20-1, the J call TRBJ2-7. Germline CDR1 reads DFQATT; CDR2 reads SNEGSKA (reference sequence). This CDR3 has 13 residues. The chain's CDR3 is CSARNLGKDEQYF.

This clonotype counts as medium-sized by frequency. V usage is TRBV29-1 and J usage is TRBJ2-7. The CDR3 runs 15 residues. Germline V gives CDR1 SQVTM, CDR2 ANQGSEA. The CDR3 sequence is CSVEISDRSAYEQYF.

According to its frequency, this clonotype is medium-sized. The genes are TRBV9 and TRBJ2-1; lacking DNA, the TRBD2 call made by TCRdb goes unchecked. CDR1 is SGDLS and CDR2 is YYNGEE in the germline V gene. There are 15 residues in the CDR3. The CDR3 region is CASSASAGDYNEQFF.